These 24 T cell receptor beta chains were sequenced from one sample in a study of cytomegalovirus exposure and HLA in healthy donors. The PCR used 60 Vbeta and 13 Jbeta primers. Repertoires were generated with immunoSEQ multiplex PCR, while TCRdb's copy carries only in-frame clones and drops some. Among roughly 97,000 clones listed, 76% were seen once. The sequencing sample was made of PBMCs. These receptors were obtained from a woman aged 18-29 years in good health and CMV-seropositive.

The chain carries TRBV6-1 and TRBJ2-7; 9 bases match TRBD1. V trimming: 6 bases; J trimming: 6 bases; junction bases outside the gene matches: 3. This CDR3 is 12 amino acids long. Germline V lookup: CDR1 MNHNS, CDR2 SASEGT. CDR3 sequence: CASRDRGFEQYF. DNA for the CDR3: TGTGCCAGCAGAGACAGGGGGTTCGAGCAGTACTTC.

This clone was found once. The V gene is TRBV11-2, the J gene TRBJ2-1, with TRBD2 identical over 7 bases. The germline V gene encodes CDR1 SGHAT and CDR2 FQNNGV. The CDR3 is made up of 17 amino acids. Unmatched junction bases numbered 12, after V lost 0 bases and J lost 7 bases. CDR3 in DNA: TGTGCCAGCAGCTTAGATCACGGGGGAGGGCCTACGAATGAGCAGTTCTTC. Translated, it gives CASSLDHGGGPTNEQFF. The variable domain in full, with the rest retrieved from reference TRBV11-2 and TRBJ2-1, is EAGVAQSPRYKIIEKRQSVAFWCNPISGHATLYWYQQILGQGPKLLIQFQNNGVVDDSQLPKDRFSAERLKGVDSTLKIQPAKLEDSAVYLCASSLDHGGGPTNEQFFGPGTRLTVL.

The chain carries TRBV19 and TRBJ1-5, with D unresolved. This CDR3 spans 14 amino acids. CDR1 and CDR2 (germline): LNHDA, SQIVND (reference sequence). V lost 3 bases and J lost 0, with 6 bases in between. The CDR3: CASSIGGSNQPQHF. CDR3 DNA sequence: TGTGCCAGTAGTATCGGCGGTAGCAATCAGCCCCAGCATTTT.

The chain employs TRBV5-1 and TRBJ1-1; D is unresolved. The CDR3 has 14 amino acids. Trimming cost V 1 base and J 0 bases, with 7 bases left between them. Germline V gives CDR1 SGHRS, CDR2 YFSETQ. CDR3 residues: CASSLWQLNTEAFF. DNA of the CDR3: TGCGCCAGCAGCTTGTGGCAGTTGAACACTGAAGCTTTCTTT.

CDR3 in amino acids: CASSITQGRAEAFF. The CDR3 DNA sequence: TGTGCCAGTAGTATTACACAGGGGAGAGCTGAAGCTTTCTTT. This chain joins TRBV19 and TRBJ1-1; the match to TRBD1 covers 7 bases. Germline values: CDR1 LNHDA, CDR2 SQIVND (reference sequence). The CDR3 is 14 residues long. J was trimmed by 6 bases and V by 3 bases; bases with no gene match: 7. Full variable domain (rest looked up from reference TRBV19 and TRBJ1-1): DGGITQSPKYLFRKEGQNVTLSCEQNLNHDAMYWYRQDPGQGLRLIYYSQIVNDFQKGDIAEGYSVSREKKESFPLTVTSAQKNPTAFYLCASSITQGRAEAFFGQGTRLTVV.

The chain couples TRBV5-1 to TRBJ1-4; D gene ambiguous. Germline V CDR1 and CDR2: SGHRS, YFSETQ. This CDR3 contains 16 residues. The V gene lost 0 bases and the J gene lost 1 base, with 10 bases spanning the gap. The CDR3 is CASSLAQVGTNEKLFF. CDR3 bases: TGCGCCAGCAGCTTGGCTCAGGTCGGAACTAATGAAAAACTGTTTTTT.

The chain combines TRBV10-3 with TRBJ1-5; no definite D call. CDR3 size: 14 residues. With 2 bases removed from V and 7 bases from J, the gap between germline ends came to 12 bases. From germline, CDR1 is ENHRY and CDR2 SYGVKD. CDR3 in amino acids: CAISETGSLQPQHF. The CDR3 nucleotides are TGTGCCATCAGTGAGACGGGGAGCTTACAGCCCCAGCATTTT.

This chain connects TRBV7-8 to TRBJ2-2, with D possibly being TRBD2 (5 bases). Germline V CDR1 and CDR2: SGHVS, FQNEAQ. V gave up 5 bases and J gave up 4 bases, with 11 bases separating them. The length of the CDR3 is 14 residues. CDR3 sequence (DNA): TGTGCCAGCAGCCCCGGCGGGCCCACCGGGGAGCTGTTTTTT. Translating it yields CASSPGGPTGELFF.

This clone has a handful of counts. Written as DNA, the CDR3 is TGTGCCAGCAGTTCCTGGGACACCGCCTTTCCACCCCAGCATTTT. It specifies CASSSWDTAFPPQHF. J is TRBJ1-5 and V is TRBV27; D may be TRBD1 (6 bases). Trimming removed 4 bases at V and 10 bases at J, with 20 bases between. The CDR3 spans 15 residues. Per the germline V gene, CDR1 is MNHEY and CDR2 is SMNVEV (reference sequence).

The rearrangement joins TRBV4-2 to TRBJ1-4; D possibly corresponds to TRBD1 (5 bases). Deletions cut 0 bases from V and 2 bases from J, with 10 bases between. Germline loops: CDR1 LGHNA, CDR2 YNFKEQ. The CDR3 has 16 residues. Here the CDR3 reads CASSQDPGITNEKLFF. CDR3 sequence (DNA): TGTGCCAGCAGCCAAGATCCAGGGATCACTAATGAAAAACTGTTTTTT.

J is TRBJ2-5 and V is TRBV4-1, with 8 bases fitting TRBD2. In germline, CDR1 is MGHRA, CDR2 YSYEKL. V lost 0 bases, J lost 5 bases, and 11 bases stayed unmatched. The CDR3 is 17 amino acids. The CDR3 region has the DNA TGCGCCAGCAGCCAAGATCGGGTAGCGGGATTGTTGGAGACCCAGTACTTC. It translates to CASSQDRVAGLLETQYF.

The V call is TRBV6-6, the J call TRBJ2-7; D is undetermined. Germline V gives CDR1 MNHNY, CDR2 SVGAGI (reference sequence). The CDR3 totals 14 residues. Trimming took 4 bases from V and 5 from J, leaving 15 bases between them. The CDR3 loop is CASSLLAASNEQYF. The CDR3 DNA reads TGTGCCAGCAGTTTATTAGCTGCCTCTAACGAGCAGTACTTC.

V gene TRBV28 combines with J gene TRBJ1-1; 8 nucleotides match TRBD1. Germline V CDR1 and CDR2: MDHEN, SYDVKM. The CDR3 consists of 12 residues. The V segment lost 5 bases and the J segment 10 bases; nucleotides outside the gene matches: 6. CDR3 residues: CASSPQGTGAFF. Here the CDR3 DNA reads TGTGCCAGCAGTCCCCAGGGGACAGGAGCTTTCTTT.

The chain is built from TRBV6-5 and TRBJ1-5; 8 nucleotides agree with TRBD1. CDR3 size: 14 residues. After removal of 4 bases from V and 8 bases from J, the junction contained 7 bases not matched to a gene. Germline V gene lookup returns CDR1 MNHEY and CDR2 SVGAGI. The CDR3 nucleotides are TGTGCCAGCAGTTCCAGGACAGGGAGGGAGCCCCAGCATTTT. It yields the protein CASSSRTGREPQHF.

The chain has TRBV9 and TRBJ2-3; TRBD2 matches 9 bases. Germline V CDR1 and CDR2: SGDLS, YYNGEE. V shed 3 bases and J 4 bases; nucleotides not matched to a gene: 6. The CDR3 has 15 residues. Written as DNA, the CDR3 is TGTGCCAGCAGCGAGGCGGGGGGGCCCCCAGATACGCAGTATTTT. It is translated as CASSEAGGPPDTQYF.

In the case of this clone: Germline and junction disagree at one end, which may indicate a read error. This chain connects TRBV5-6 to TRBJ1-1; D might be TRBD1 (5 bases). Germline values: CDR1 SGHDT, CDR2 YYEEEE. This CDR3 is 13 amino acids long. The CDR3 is CASSSGGNAEAFF. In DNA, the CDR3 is TGTGCCAGCAGTAGTGGGGGGAACGCTGAAGCTTTCTTT.

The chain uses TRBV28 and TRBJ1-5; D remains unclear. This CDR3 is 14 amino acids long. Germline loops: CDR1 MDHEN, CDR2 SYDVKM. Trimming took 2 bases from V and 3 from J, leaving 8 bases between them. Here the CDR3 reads CASSLPVFNQPQHF. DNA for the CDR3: TGTGCCAGCAGTTTACCCGTATTCAATCAGCCCCAGCATTTT.

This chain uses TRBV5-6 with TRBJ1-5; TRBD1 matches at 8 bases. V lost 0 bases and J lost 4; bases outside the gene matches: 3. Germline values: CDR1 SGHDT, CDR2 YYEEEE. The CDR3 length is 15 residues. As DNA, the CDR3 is TGTGCCAGCAGCTTGGGACAGGGGATAAATCAGCCCCAGCATTTT. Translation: CASSLGQGINQPQHF.

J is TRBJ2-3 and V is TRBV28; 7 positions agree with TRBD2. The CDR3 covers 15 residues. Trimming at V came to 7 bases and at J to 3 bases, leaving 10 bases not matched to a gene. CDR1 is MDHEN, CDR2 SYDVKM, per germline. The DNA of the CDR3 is TGTGCCAGCACCAGAGCGGGAACAGCAACAGATACGCAGTATTTT. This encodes CASTRAGTATDTQYF.

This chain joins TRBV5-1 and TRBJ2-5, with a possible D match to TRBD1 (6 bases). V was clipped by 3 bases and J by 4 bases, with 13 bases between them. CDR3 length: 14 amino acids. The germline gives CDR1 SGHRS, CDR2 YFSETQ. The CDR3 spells CASSYTGSRETQYF. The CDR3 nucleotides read TGCGCCAGCAGCTATACAGGGTCTAGAGAGACCCAGTACTTC.

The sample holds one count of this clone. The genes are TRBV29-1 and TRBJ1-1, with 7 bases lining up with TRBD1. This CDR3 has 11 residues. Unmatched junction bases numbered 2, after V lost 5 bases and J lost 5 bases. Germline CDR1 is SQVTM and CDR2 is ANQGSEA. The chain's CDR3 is CSVSGGTEAFF. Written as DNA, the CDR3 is TGCAGCGTTTCAGGGGGAACTGAAGCTTTCTTT.

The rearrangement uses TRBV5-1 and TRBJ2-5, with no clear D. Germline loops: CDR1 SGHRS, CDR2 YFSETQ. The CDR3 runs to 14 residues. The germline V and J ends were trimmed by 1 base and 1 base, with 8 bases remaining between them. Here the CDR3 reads CASSLTVTQETQYF. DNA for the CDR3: TGCGCCAGCAGCTTGACAGTGACCCAAGAGACCCAGTACTTC.

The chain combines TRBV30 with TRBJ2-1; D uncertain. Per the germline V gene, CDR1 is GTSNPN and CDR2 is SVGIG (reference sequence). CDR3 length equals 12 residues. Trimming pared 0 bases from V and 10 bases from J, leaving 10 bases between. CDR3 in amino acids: CAWSVVGYEQFF. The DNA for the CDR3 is TGTGCCTGGAGTGTAGTCGGTTACGAGCAGTTCTTC.

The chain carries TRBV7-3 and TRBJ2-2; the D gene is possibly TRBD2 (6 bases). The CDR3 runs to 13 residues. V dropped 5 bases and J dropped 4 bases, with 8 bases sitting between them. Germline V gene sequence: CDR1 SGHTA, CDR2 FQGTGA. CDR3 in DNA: TGTGCCAGCAGCAAGGGACTCACCGGGGAGCTGTTTTTT. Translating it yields CASSKGLTGELFF.